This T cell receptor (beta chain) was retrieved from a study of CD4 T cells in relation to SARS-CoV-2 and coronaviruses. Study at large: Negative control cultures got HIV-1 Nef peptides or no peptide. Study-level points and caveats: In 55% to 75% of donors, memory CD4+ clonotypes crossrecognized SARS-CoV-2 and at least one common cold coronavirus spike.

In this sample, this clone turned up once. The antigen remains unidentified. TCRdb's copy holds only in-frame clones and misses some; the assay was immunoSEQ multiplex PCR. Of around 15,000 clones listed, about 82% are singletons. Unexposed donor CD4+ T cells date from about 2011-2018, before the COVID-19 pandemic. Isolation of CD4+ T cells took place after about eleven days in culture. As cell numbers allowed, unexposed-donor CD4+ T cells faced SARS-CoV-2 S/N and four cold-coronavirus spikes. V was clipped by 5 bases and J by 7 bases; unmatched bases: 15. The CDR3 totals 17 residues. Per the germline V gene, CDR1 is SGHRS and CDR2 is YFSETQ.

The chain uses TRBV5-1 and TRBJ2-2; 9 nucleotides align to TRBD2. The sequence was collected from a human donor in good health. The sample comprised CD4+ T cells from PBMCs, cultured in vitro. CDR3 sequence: CASSPSVSGSQGGELFF. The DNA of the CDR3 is TGCGCCAGCAGTCCCAGTGTTAGCGGGAGTCAGGGCGGGGAGCTGTTTTTT.